This T cell receptor (beta chain) was sequenced during a study of blood T cell repertoires in COVID-19. The CDR3 spans 13 residues. Trimming shortened V by 5 bases and J by 3 bases, and 10 bases separated the two germline ends. Per the original methods: Cell counts per sample came from amplifying reference gene primers. Clones were read by immunoSEQ multiplex PCR, and TCRdb kept only the in-frame ones, dropping some. V and J calls and clone size are those listed in that table; D and trimming were worked out from the DNA. The table has 240,000 or so clones, approximately 90% seen once; the top ten hold around 0.85%. The study drew participants aged about 18 to 95 years from around 24 US areas. Cohort assignment relied on participant-reported clinical history. No more than 2 weeks before study entry, exposed participants had met a case of COVID-19. Only one count was recorded for this clone.

Specimen: PBMCs or T cells enriched from blood (not recorded which). This receptor was taken from a man between 50 and 59 years old who had been exposed to COVID-19. V is TRBV12-3 or TRBV12-4 and J is TRBJ1-2; D unclear. The CDR3, as DNA: TGTGCCAGCAGTGAGGGCCCGCACTATGGCTACACCTTC. The encoded protein is CASSEGPHYGYTF.